This T cell receptor beta chain came from a study of vaccination and CD4 T cells after COVID-19. From germline, CDR1 is MNHNS and CDR2 SASEGT. This CDR3 spans 15 amino acids. V shed 5 bases, J shed 7 bases, and the junction held 7 bases outside the gene matches. This clonotype was picked up a small number of times. As yet, its antigen is unknown. Stated treatment: roughly 10-day PBMC culture with coronavirus spike peptide pools or control peptides (ViraFEST assay). Researchers used the Oncomine TCR Beta short-read assay to sequence DNA from cultured CD4+ T cells. TCRdb used MiXCR to reprocess the PCR reads, holding one entry per CDR3 protein. The data show over 12,000 distinct CDR3 sequences, about 39% seen once.

The J gene is TRBJ1-6, the V gene TRBV6-1, with 8 bases aligning to TRBD1. The receptor comes from a human donor who had recovered from COVID-19. Sequencing was performed on CD4+ T cells from blood, cultured in vitro. The DNA of the CDR3 is TGTGCCAGCAGTACTAGACAGGGGCTCAATTCACCCCTCCACTTT. This translates into CASSTRQGLNSPLHF.